Each of the 16 T cell receptor beta chains below was sequenced from the same sample in a study of T cell repertoires in cytomegalovirus infection. These receptors are not linked to any known antigen. In TCRdb, the reads were re-called with MiXCR into one record per CDR3 protein. The table has tens of thousands of distinct CDR3 sequences, 20% to 25% seen once. Material: PBMCs, sequenced either directly or after in vitro stimulation (not recorded which). The receptors come from a human donor in good health (CMV status not recorded). Some clones in this sample may be carry-over from other donors' samples.

The rearrangement joins TRBV11-2 to TRBJ1-4; D gene uncertain. The CDR3 loop spans 14 amino acids. The ends were cut back, 5 bases at V and 10 bases at J, with 17 bases in the middle. Germline-derived CDR1 and CDR2 are SGHAT and FQNNGV. The CDR3 DNA sequence: TGTGCCAGCAGCCTGGACTCAGCATTTGGAAAACTGTTTTTT. Amino acid sequence: CASSLDSAFGKLFF.

This clonotype was counted many times. The chain links TRBV7-2 to TRBJ2-7; 7 bases map to TRBD1. J was trimmed by 3 bases and V by 3 bases; bases with no gene match: 5. Germline-derived CDR1 and CDR2 are SGHTA and FQGNSA. CDR3 size: 14 residues. This CDR3 reads CASSLDRYGYEQYF. Here the CDR3 DNA reads TGTGCCAGCAGCTTGGACAGGTATGGCTACGAGCAGTACTTC.

The chain recombines TRBV5-6 with TRBJ2-7, with 12 bases identical to TRBD2. This CDR3 contains 15 residues. With 0 bases clipped from V and 2 bases from J, the junction kept 0 bases outside the gene matches. Germline CDR1 is SGHDT and CDR2 is YYEEEE. The CDR3 region has the DNA TGTGCCAGCAGCTTGGGACTAGCGGGAGCCTACGAGCAGTACTTC. It is translated as CASSLGLAGAYEQYF.

This sequence joins TRBV19 and TRBJ2-1; 9 positions match TRBD1. Trimming took 3 bases from V and 5 from J; bases not matched to a gene: 8. The CDR3 has 16 amino acids. The germline gives CDR1 LNHDA, CDR2 SQIVND (reference sequence). The CDR3 reads CASSISNRDRDNEQFF. CDR3 DNA sequence: TGTGCCAGTAGTATTTCTAATAGGGACAGGGACAATGAGCAGTTCTTC.

The chain carries TRBV5-4 and TRBJ1-4; 7 nucleotides match TRBD1. The CDR3 sequence is 14 residues long. Germline CDR1 and CDR2: SGHNT and YYREEE (reference sequence). Trimming at V came to 2 bases and at J to 6 bases, leaving 4 bases not matched to a gene. In nucleotides, the CDR3 is TGTGCCAGCAGCTTCACAGGGGACGATGAAAAACTGTTTTTT. The encoded protein is CASSFTGDDEKLFF.

V and J are TRBV7-9 and TRBJ2-3; D is uncertain. The CDR3 contains 15 residues. Trimming cost V 5 bases and J 2 bases, with 14 bases left between them. Germline V CDR1 and CDR2: SEHNR, FQNEAQ (reference sequence). This CDR3 reads CASSPDGILTDTQYF. In nucleotides, the CDR3 is TGTGCCAGCAGCCCGGACGGAATACTCACAGATACGCAGTATTTT.

The CDR3 sequence is CASTPPGRGRVKAFF. The CDR3 DNA is TGTGCCAGCACCCCGCCCGGACGGGGCAGGGTAAAAGCTTTCTTT. This rearrangement joins TRBV12-3 or TRBV12-4 to TRBJ1-1, with a weak D call TRBD1 (5 bases). Trimming took 7 bases from V and 9 from J, leaving 24 bases between them. The CDR3 loop spans 15 amino acids.

The gene calls are TRBV5-4 and TRBJ2-7; D perhaps matches TRBD1 (5 bases). Per germline, CDR1 SGHNT and CDR2 YYREEE (reference sequence). The CDR3 has 15 residues. V lost 2 bases and J lost 3, with 15 bases in between. CDR3: CASSFLGQRVYEQYF. The CDR3 DNA reads TGTGCCAGCAGCTTTCTGGGGCAGAGAGTCTACGAGCAGTACTTC.

This chain uses TRBV12-5 with TRBJ1-5; D ambiguous. CDR3 length equals 14 residues. The V and J ends lost 5 bases and 4 bases respectively, with 12 bases between them. CDR1 and CDR2 from the germline V gene are LGHNT and FRNRAP. This chain's CDR3 is CASGIPGGNQPQHF. CDR3 DNA sequence: TGTGCTAGTGGTATACCAGGCGGGAATCAGCCCCAGCATTTT.

This clonotype has ten or more counts. The V and J genes are TRBV2 and TRBJ2-3, with D perhaps TRBD1 (5 bases). The V gene lost 6 bases and the J gene lost 2 bases, with 15 bases spanning the gap. The germline CDR1 and CDR2 sequences are SNHLY and FYNNEI. This CDR3 has 15 amino acids. The CDR3 protein is CASRAQGGVTDTQYF. For the CDR3, the DNA is TGTGCCAGCAGAGCTCAGGGTGGGGTCACAGATACGCAGTATTTT.

Concerning this clonotype itself: A much larger clone differs by one base, so this may be a read error. This chain connects TRBV30 to TRBJ2-1, with D possibly being TRBD1 (6 bases). CDR1 is GTSNPN, CDR2 SVGIG, per germline (reference sequence). The CDR3 is 14 amino acids. The DNA for the CDR3 is TGTGCCTGGAATCATGGGGGCTCCTACAATGAGCAGTGCTTC. Protein sequence: CAWNHGGSYNEQCF. The full variable domain, with the rest looked up from reference TRBV30 and TRBJ2-1, is SQTIHQWPATLVQPVGSPLSLECTVEGTSNPNLYWYRQAAGRGLQLLFYSVGIGQISSEVPQNLSASRPQDRQFILSSKKLLLSDSGFYLCAWNHGGSYNEQCFGPGTRLTVL.

A few counts support this clonotype. V usage is TRBV2 and J usage is TRBJ2-1; the match to TRBD2 covers 10 bases. J was trimmed by 3 bases and V by 8 bases; bases with no gene match: 1. The germline V gene has CDR1 SNHLY and CDR2 FYNNEI. The CDR3 sequence is 13 residues long. CDR3 nucleotides: TGTGCCAGCCTAGCGGGGGTCTACAATGAGCAGTTCTTC. As protein: CASLAGVYNEQFF.

This clonotype was seen many times. This chain uses TRBV12-3 or TRBV12-4 with TRBJ1-6; no clear D gene. The V gene lost 8 bases and the J gene lost 8 bases, with 13 bases spanning the gap. The CDR3 loop spans 13 amino acids. The CDR3 coding sequence is TGTGCCAGCGGTAGGCAGCTTTATTCACCCCTCCACTTT. Translated, it gives CASGRQLYSPLHF.

This clonotype turned up a few times. This may be a read error: a much more frequent sequence differs by one nucleotide. The chain has TRBV7-6 and TRBJ1-4, with TRBD1 identical over 11 bases. Germline V gene sequence: CDR1 SGHVS, CDR2 FNYEAQ. The CDR3 is 14 amino acids. V was pared by 4 bases and J by 7 bases, with 2 bases of the junction left unmatched. The CDR3 sequence: CASSSDRGLEKLFF. The CDR3 DNA sequence: TGTGCCAGCAGCTCGGACAGGGGGCTTGAAAAACTGTTTTTT.

This clonotype was recorded at least ten times. This chain links TRBV15 with TRBJ2-3, with D maybe TRBD2 (6 bases). Trimming removed 4 bases at V and 8 bases at J, with 16 bases between. The length of the CDR3 is 14 residues. Germline CDR1 and CDR2: LNHNV and YYDKDF (reference sequence). DNA of the CDR3: TGTGCCACCAGCAAATCCCTCGGGGGAGGTACGCAGTATTTT. This sequence encodes CATSKSLGGGTQYF.

The V call is TRBV15, the J call TRBJ1-1; no clear D gene. Germline loops: CDR1 LNHNV, CDR2 YYDKDF (reference sequence). V was shortened by 8 bases and J by 5 bases, with 15 bases between the two germline ends. This CDR3 region has 13 residues. The CDR3 protein is CATAQREETEAFF. The CDR3 region has the DNA TGTGCCACCGCTCAAAGGGAGGAAACTGAAGCTTTCTTT.